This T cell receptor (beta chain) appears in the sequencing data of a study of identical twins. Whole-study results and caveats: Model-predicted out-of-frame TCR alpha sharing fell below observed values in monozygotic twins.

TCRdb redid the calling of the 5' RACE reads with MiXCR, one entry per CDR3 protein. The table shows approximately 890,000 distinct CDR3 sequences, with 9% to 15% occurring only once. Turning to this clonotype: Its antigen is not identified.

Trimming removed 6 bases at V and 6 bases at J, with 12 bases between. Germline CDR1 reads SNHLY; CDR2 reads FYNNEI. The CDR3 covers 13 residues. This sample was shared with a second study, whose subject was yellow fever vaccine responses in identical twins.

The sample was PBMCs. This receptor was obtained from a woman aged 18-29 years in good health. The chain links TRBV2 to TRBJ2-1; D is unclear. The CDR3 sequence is CASRRTPSNEQFF. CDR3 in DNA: TGTGCCAGCAGGAGGACCCCAAGCAATGAGCAGTTCTTC.